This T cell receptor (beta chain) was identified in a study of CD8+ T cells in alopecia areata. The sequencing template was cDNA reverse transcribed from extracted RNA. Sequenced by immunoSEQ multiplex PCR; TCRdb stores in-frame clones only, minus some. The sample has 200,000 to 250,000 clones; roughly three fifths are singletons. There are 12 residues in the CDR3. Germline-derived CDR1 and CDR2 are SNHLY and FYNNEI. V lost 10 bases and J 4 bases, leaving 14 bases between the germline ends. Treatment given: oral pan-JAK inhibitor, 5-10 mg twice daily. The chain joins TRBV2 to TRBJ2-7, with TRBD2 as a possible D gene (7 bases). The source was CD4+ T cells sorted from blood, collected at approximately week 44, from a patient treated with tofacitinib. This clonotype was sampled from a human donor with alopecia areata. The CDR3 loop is CATHREGYEQYF. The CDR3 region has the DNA TGTGCCACTCACAGGGAGGGGTACGAGCAGTACTTC.